This record covers a single T cell receptor beta chain. This sample stems from a study of CD8 T cells in Susac syndrome. The CDR3 has 12 residues. In germline, CDR1 is SGDLS, CDR2 YYNGEE. V dropped 4 bases and J dropped 9 bases, with 11 bases sitting between them. TEMRA cells were FACS-enriched, and CD8+ and CD4+ T cells were isolated negatively. cDNA came from around 0.5 to 1 ug RNA primed by random hexamers. By means of immunoSEQ multiplex PCR, TCR beta CDR3 spanning 54 Vbeta and 13 Jbeta underwent amplification. TCRdb processed the immunoSEQ multiplex PCR reads anew with MiXCR; each CDR3 protein has one entry. The table lists some 150,000 distinct CDR3 sequences, 95% to 96% of them singletons.

The sequence was obtained from a human donor with multiple sclerosis. Source material: CD8+ T cells from PBMCs. V usage is TRBV9 and J usage is TRBJ1-5; no clear D gene. CDR3 in amino acids: CASSSSSGPQHF. DNA for the CDR3: TGTGCCAGCAGCTCGTCAAGCGGGCCCCAGCATTTT.